The source of this TCR beta chain is a study of CD8 T cells in Susac syndrome. Study-level points and caveats: It was acknowledged in the study that its TCR sequencing and HLA analysis involved a relatively small number of individuals.

Random hexamers were used to reverse transcribe an amount of roughly 0.45 to 1 ug RNA. Multiplex PCR with immunoSEQ amplified the TCR beta CDR3 across 54 Vbeta and 13 Jbeta. TCRdb itself ran the immunoSEQ multiplex PCR reads through MiXCR, one entry per CDR3 protein. The repertoire holds roughly 120,000 distinct CDR3 sequences, approximately 93% seen once, with around 0.3% in the top ten. Germline values: CDR1 SGHNT, CDR2 YENEEA. CDR3 length equals 14 residues. Deletions cut 3 bases from V and 6 bases from J, with 15 bases between. As for this clonotype: The antigen is not known.

This sequence joins TRBV11-3 and TRBJ2-7; tentatively, D is TRBD1 or TRBD2 (5 bases each). The sample was CD8+ T cells from PBMCs. The source of this sequence is a human donor with multiple sclerosis. The CDR3 nucleotides are TGTGCCAGCAGCTTCTCACGGATGGGGGTCGAGCAGTACGTC. Amino acid sequence: CASSFSRMGVEQYV.